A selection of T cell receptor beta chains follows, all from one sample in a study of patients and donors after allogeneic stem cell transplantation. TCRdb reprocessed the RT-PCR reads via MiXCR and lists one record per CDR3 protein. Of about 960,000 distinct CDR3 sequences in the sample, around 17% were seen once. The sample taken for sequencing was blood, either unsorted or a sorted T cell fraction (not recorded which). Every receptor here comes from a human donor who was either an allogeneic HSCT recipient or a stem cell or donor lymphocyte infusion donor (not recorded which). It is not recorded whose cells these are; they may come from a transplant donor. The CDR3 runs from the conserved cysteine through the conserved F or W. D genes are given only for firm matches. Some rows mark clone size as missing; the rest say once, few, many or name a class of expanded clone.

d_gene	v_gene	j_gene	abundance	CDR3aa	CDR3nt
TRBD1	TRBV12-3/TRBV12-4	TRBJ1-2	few	CASSFGQGSNYGYTF	TGTGCCAGCAGTTTCGGACAGGGGTCTAACTATGGCTACACCTTC
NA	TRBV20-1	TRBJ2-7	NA	CSARDRAAGRYFF	TGCAGTGCTAGAGATCGGGCCGCGGGGAGGTACTTCTTC
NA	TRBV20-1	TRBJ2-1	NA	CSARVEVSSYNEQFF	TGCAGTGCTAGAGTAGAGGTTAGCTCCTACAATGAGCAGTTCTTC
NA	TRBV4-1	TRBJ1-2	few	CASSRDPGSNYGYTF	TGCGCCAGCAGCCGAGACCCCGGAAGCAACTATGGCTACACCTTC
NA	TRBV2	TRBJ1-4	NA	CASSPINEKLFF	TGTGCCAGCAGTCCTATTAATGAAAAACTGTTTTTT
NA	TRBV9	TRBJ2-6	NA	CASSSVGAPGANVLTF	TGTGCCAGCAGCTCGGTCGGGGCTCCCGGGGCCAACGTCCTGACTTTC
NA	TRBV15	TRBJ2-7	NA	CATSRGDAGLGEQYF	TGTGCCACCAGCAGAGGGGACGCCGGCCTTGGGGAGCAGTACTTC
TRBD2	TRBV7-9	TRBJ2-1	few	CASSLGAGGTNNEQFF	TGTGCCAGCAGCTTAGGCGCGGGAGGGACGAACAATGAGCAGTTCTTC
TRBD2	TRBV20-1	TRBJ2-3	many	CSARDFRGATSDTQYF	TGCAGTGCTAGAGATTTTCGAGGGGCGACTAGCGATACGCAGTATTTT
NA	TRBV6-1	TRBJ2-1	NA	CASSRYDLFGGNEQFF	TGTGCCAGCAGCCGCTATGATCTTTTTGGGGGAAATGAGCAGTTCTTC
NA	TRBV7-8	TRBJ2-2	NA	CASSLQPRVTGELFF	TGTGCCAGCAGCCTCCAGCCCAGGGTAACCGGGGAGCTGTTTTTT
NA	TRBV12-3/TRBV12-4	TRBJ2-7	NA	CASGRRAGFYEQYF	TGTGCCAGCGGCCGACGTGCAGGATTCTACGAGCAGTACTTC
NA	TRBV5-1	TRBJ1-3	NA	CASSLDSHSGNTIYF	TGCGCCAGCAGCTTGGACAGCCACTCTGGAAACACCATATATTTT
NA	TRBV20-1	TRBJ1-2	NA	CSVPTKYYGYTF	TGCAGTGTCCCCACGAAATACTATGGCTACACCTTC
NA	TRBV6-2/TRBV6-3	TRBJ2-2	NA	CASSYQEAGELFF	TGTGCCAGCAGTTATCAGGAGGCCGGGGAGCTGTTTTTT
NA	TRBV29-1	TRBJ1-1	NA	CSSDGGAMNTEAFF	TGCAGCTCTGACGGGGGGGCAATGAACACTGAAGCTTTCTTT
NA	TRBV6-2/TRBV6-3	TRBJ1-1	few	CASSYVGATEAFF	TGTGCCAGCAGTTACGTGGGGGCCACTGAAGCTTTCTTT
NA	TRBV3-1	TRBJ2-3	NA	CASSHARASADTQYF	TGTGCCAGCAGCCACGCCCGGGCTAGCGCAGATACGCAGTATTTT
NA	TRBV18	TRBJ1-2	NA	CASSPETQGIRYGYTF	TGTGCCAGCTCACCAGAAACACAGGGAATTCGCTATGGCTACACCTTC
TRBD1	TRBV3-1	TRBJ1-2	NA	CASSQVLTGGRYGYTF	TGTGCCAGCAGCCAAGTGCTAACAGGGGGCCGGTATGGCTACACCTTC